This TCR beta chain was sequenced for a study of blood T cell repertoires in COVID-19. Study as a whole: PBMCs, B-cell-depleted T cells, or T cells provided the cDNA or gDNA that made up the material.

The protocol was immunoSEQ multiplex PCR, while the TCRdb copy is restricted to in-frame clones and leaves out a portion. The table lists 180,000 or so clones, 85% of them singletons, with roughly 7.7% in the top ten. The specimen was peripheral blood. The origin of this receptor is an older woman with acute or convalescent COVID-19.

The CDR3 loop reads CASSNPWSEQFF. The DNA of the CDR3 is TGTGCCAGCAGTAACCCTTGGAGTGAGCAGTTCTTC. The J gene is TRBJ2-1, the V gene TRBV28; D ambiguous. Trimming left V 5 bases short and J 9 bases short, with 11 bases between. Germline V lookup: CDR1 MDHEN, CDR2 SYDVKM. The CDR3 is 12 residues long.